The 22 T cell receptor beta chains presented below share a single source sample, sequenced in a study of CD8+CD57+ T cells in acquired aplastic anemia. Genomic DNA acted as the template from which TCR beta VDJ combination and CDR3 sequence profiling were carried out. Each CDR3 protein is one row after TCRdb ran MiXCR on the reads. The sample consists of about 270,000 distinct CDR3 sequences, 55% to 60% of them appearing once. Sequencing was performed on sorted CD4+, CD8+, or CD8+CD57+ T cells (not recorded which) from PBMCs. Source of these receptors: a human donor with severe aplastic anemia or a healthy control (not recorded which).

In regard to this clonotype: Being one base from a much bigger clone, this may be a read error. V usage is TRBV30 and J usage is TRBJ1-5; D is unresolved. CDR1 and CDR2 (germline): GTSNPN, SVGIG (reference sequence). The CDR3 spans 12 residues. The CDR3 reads CARSVSNQPQHF. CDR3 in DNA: TGTGCCCGGAGTGTGAGCAATCAGCCCCAGCATTTT. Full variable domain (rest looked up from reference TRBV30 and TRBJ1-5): SQTIHQWPATLVQPVGSPLSLECTVEGTSNPNLYWYRQAAGRGLQLLFYSVGIGQISSEVPQNLSASRPQDRQFILSSKKLLLSDSGFYLCARSVSNQPQHFGDGTRLSIL.

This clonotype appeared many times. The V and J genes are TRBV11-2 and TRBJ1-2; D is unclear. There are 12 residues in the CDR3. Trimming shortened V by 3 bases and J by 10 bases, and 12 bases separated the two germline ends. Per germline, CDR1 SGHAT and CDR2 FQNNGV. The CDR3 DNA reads TGTGCCAGCAGCTTTCCTCCGGTGGTCTACACCTTC. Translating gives CASSFPPVVYTF.

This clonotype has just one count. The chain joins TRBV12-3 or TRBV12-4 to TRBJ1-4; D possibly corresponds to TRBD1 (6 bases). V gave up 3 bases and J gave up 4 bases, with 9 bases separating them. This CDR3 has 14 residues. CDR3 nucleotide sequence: TGTGCCAGCAGTTTTCAGGGGAATAATGAAAAACTGTTTTTT. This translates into CASSFQGNNEKLFF.

This CDR3 is CASSLGAGYSYEQYF. CDR3 bases: TGTGCCAGCAGCTTGGGGGCGGGCTACTCCTACGAGCAGTACTTC. V is TRBV7-8 and J is TRBJ2-7; tentative D call: TRBD1 (6 bases). The CDR3 runs 15 residues. The V gene's germline CDR1 is SGHVS and CDR2 FQNEAQ. V was shortened by 3 bases and J by 0 bases, with 12 bases between the two germline ends.

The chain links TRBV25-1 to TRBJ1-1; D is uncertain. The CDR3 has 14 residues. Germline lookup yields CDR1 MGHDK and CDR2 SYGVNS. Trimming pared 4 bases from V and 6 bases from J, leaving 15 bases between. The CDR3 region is CASSGTRGEPEAFF. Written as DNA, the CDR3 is TGTGCCAGCAGTGGAACCCGCGGCGAGCCTGAAGCTTTCTTT.

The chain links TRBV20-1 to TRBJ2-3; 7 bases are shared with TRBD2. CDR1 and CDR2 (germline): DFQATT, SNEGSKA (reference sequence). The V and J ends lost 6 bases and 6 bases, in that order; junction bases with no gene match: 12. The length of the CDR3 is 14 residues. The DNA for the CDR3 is TGCAGTGCCCCCCGTGCTAGCGGACGGGATACGCAGTATTTT. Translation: CSAPRASGRDTQYF.

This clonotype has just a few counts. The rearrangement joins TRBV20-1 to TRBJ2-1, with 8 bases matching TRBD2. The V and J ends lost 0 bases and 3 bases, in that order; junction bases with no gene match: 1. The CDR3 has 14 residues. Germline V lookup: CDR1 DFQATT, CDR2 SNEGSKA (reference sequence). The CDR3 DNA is TGCAGTGCTAGAGAGGGACTAGACTACAATGAGCAGTTCTTC. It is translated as CSAREGLDYNEQFF.

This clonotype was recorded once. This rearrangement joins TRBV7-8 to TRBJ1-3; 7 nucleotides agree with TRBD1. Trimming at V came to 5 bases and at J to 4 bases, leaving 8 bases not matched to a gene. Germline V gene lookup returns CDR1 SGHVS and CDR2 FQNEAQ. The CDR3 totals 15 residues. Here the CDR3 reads CASSRGTAQGNTIYF. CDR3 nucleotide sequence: TGTGCCAGCAGCCGTGGGACAGCCCAAGGAAACACCATATATTTT.

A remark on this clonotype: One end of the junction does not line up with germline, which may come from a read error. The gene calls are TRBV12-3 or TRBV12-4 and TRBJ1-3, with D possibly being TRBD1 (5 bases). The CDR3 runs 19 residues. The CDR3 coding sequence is TGTGCCGGCAGTTTCCGAGGACGGGGCCTAGGCTACTCTGGGAACACCATATATTTT. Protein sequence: CAGSFRGRGLGYSGNTIYF.

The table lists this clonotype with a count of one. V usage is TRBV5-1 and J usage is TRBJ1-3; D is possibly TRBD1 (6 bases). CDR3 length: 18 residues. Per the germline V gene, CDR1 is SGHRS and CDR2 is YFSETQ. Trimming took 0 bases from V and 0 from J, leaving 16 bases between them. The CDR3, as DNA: TGCGCCAGCAGCTTGGTGGGGGGCCAGCTTAGCTCTGGAAACACCATATATTTT. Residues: CASSLVGGQLSSGNTIYF.

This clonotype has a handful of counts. This CDR3 reads CASSPKSGGLHEQFF. As DNA, the CDR3 is TGTGCCAGCAGCCCGAAAAGCGGGGGACTGCATGAGCAGTTCTTC. The chain joins TRBV11-3 to TRBJ2-1, with 8 bases aligning to TRBD2. Losses at the gene ends were 5 bases for V and 8 bases for J; bases not matched to a gene: 11. The CDR3 length is 15 residues. The germline V gene encodes CDR1 SGHNT and CDR2 YENEEA.

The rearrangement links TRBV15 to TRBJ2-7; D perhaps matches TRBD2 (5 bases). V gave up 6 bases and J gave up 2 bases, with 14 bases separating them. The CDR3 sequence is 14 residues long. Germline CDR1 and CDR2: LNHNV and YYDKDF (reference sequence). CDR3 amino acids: CATRSGSPPYEQYF. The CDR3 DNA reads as TGTGCCACCAGGAGCGGCAGCCCTCCCTACGAGCAGTACTTC.

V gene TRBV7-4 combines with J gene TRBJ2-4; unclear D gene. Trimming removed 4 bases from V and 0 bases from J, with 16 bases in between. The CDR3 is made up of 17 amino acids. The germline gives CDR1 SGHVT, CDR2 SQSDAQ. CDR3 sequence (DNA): TGTGCCAGCAGCTCCGCCACGGCACAGTTAGCCAAAAACATTCAGTACTTC. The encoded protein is CASSSATAQLAKNIQYF.

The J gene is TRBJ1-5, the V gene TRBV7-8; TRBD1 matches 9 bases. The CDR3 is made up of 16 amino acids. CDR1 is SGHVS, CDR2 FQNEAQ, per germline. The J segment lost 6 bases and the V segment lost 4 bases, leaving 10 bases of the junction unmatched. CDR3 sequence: CASSYWTGATFQPQHF. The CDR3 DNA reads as TGTGCCAGCAGCTACTGGACAGGGGCGACATTTCAGCCCCAGCATTTT.

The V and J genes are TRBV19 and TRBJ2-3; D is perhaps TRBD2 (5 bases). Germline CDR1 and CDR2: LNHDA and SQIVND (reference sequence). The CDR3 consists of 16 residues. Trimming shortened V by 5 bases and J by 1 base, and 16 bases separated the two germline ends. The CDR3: CASSLGEGSGTDTQYF. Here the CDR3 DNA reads TGTGCCAGTAGTCTCGGAGAGGGTAGTGGCACAGATACGCAGTATTTT.

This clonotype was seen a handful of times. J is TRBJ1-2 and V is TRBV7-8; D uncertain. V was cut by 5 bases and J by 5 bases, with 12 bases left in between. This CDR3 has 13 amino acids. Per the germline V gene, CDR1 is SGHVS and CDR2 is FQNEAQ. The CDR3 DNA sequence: TGTGCCAGCAGCCTGTCAGACTGGTATGGCTACACCTTC. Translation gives CASSLSDWYGYTF. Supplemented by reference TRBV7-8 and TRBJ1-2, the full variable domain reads GAGVSQSPRYKVAKRGQDVALRCDPISGHVSLFWYQQALGQGPEFLTYFQNEAQLDKSGLPSDRFFAERPEGSVSTLKIQRTQQEDSAVYLCASSLSDWYGYTFGSGTRLTVV.

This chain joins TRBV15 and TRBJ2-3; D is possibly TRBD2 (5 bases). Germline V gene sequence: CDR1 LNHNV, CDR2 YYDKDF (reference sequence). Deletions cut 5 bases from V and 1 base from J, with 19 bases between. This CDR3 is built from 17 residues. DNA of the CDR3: TGTGCCACCAGCGGGGAGTTGACCGATTCAGGCACAGATACGCAGTATTTT. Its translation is CATSGELTDSGTDTQYF.

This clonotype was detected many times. The chain's CDR3 is CASSSGGGNYGYTF. The CDR3 DNA follows: TGTGCCAGCAGCTCAGGGGGAGGGAACTATGGCTACACCTTC. The chain couples TRBV7-2 to TRBJ1-2; 7 bases match TRBD1. The CDR3 has 14 residues. CDR1 SGHTA and CDR2 FQGNSA come from the germline V gene. Unmatched junction bases numbered 4, after V lost 4 bases and J lost 2 bases.

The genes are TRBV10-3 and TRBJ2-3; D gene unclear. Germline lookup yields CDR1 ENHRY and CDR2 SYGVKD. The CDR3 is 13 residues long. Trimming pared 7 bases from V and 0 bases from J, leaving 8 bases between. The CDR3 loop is CAIKASSTDTQYF. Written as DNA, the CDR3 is TGTGCCATCAAAGCCTCTAGCACAGATACGCAGTATTTT.

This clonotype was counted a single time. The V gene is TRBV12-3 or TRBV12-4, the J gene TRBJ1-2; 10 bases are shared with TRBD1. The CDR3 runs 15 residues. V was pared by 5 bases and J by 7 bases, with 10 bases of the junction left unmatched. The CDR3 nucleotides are TGTGCCAGCAGTCCCAGGGGGACAGGGGAAGGTGGCTACACCTTC. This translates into CASSPRGTGEGGYTF.

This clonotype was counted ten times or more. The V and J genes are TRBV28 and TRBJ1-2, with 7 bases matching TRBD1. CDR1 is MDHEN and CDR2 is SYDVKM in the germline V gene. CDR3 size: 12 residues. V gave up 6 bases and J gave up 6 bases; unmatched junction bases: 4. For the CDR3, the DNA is TGTGCCAGCAGCATACAGGGGCATGGCTACACCTTC. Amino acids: CASSIQGHGYTF.

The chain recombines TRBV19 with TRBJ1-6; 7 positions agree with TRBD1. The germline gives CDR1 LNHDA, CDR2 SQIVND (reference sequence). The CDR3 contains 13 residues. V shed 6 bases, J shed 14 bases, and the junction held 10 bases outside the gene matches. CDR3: CASRVTGVPALHF. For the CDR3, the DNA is TGTGCCAGTAGGGTAACAGGGGTCCCCGCCCTCCACTTT.